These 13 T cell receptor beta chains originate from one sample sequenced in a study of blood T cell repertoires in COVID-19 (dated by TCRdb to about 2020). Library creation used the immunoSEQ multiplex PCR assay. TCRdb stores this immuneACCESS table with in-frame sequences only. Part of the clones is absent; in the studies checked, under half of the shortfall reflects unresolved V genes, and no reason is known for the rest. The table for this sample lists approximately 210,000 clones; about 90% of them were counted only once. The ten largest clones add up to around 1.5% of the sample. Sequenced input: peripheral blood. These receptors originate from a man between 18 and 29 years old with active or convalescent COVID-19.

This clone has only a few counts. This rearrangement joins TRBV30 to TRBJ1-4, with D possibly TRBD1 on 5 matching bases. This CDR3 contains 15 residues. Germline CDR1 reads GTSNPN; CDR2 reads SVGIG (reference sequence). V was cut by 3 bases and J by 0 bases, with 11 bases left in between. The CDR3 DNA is TGTGCCTGGAGGGGGGGGTCTTCAACTAATGAAAAACTGTTTTTT. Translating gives CAWRGGSSTNEKLFF. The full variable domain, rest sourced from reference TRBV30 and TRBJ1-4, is SQTIHQWPATLVQPVGSPLSLECTVEGTSNPNLYWYRQAAGRGLQLLFYSVGIGQISSEVPQNLSASRPQDRQFILSSKKLLLSDSGFYLCAWRGGSSTNEKLFFGSGTQLSVL.

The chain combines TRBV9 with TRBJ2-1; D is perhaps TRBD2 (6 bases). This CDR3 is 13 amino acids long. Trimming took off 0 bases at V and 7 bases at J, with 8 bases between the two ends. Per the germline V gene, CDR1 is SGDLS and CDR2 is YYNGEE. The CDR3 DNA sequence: TGTGCCAGCAGCGTAGGGAGGGTAAATGAGCAGTTCTTC. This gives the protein CASSVGRVNEQFF.

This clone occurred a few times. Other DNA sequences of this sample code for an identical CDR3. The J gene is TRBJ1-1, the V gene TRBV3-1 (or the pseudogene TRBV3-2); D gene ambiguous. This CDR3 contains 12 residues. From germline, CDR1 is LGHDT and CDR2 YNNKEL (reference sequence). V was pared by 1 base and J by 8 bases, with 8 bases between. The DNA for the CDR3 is TGTGCCAGCAGCCAAGGAGCGGGGGAAGCTTTCTTT. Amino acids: CASSQGAGEAFF.

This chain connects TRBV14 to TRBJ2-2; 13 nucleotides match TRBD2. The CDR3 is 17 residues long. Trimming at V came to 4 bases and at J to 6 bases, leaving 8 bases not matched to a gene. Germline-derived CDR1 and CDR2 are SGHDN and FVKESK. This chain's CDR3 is CASSRPQLAGGPGELFF. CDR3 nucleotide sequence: TGTGCCAGCAGCCGCCCACAACTAGCGGGAGGGCCCGGGGAGCTGTTTTTT.

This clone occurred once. The CDR3 nucleotides are TGCGCCAGCAGCTCGGGAATTGTAGCTTTCTTT. As protein: CASSSGIVAFF. The rearrangement joins TRBV5-1 to TRBJ1-1; D not certain. The CDR3 is 11 amino acids. CDR1 is SGHRS, CDR2 YFSETQ, per germline. Trimming took off 3 bases at V and 10 bases at J, with 10 bases between the two ends.

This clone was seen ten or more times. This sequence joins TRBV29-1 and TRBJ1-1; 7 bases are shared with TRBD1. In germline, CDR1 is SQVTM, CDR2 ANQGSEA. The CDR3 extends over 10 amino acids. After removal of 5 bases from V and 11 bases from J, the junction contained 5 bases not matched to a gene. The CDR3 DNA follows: TGCAGCGTTAGTTCAGGGGGGGCTTTCTTT. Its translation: CSVSSGGAFF.

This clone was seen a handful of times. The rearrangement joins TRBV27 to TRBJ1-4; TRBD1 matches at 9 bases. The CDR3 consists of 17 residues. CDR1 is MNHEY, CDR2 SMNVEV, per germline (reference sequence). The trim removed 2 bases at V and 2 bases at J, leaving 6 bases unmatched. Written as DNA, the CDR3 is TGTGCCAGCAGTTTAGTAAGGGGACAGGGTACTAATGAAAAACTGTTTTTT. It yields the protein CASSLVRGQGTNEKLFF.

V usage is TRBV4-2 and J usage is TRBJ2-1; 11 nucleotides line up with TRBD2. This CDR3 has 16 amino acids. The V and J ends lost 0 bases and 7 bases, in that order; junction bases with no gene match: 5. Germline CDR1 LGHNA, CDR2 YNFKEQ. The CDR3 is CASSQETSGDINEQFF. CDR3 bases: TGTGCCAGCAGCCAAGAGACTAGCGGGGATATAAATGAGCAGTTCTTC.

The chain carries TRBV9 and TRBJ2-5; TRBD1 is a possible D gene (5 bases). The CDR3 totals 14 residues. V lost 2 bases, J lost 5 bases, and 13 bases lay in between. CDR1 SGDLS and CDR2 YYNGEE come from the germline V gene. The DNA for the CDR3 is TGTGCCAGCAGCGTTGGCCGGCAGGGCGAGACCCAGTACTTC. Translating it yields CASSVGRQGETQYF. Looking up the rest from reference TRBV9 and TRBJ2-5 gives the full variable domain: DSGVTQTPKHLITATGQRVTLRCSPRSGDLSVYWYQQSLDQGLQFLIQYYNGEERAKGNILERFSAQQFPDLHSELNLSSLELGDSALYFCASSVGRQGETQYFGPGTRLLVL.

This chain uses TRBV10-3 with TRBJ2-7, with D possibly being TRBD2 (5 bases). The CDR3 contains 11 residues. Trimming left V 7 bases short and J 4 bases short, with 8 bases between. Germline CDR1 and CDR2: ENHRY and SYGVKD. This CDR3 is CAITEGYEQYF. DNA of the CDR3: TGTGCCATCACCGAGGGATACGAGCAGTACTTC.

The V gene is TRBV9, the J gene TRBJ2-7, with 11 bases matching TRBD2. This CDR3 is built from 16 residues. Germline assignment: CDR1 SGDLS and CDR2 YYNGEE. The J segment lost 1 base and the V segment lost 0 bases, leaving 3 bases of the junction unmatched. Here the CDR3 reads CASSVGGLAESYEQYF. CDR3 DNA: TGTGCCAGCAGCGTAGGGGGACTAGCGGAATCCTACGAGCAGTACTTC.

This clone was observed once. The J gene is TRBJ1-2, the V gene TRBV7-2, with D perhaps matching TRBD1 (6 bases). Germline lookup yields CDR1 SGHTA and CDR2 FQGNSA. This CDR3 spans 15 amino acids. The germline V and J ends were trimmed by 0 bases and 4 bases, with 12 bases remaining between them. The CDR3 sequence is CASSLAGQTSYGYTF. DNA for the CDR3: TGTGCCAGCAGCTTAGCGGGACAAACCAGCTATGGCTACACCTTC.

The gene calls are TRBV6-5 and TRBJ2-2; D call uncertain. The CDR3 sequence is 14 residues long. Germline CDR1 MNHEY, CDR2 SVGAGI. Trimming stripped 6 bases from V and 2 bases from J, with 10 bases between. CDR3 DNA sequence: TGTGCCAGCAGCCTGGTAGTAAACACCGGGGAGCTGTTTTTT. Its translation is CASSLVVNTGELFF.